These T cell receptor beta chains were read from a single sample in a study of blood T cell repertoires in COVID-19. Assay: immunoSEQ multiplex PCR; the TCRdb copy retains only in-frame clones and omits some. The table includes roughly 150,000 clones, 70% to 90% detected once. Source material: peripheral blood. The receptor source for this set is a human donor in a cohort sampled during active COVID-19. CDR3s include the opening cysteine and the closing phenylalanine or tryptophan. The D gene is left open where the match is weak. Some rows have no size entry. The others give once, few or many, or a class for an expanded clone.

V gene: TRBV13; J gene: TRBJ2-1; D gene: NA; clone size: once; CDR3 protein: CASSLGGGEQFF; CDR3 DNA: TGTGCCAGCAGCTTAGGGGGGGGTGAGCAGTTCTTC
V gene: TRBV2; J gene: TRBJ2-3; D gene: TRBD2; clone size: once; CDR3 protein: CASSESPAGGYTDTQYF; CDR3 DNA: TGTGCCAGCAGTGAAAGTCCGGCGGGGGGGTACACAGATACGCAGTATTTT
V gene: TRBV18; J gene: TRBJ1-3; D gene: TRBD1; clone size: NA; CDR3 protein: CASSPAGTASGNTIYF; CDR3 DNA: TGTGCCAGCTCACCAGCAGGGACAGCCTCTGGAAACACCATATATTTT
V gene: TRBV28; J gene: TRBJ2-7; D gene: NA; clone size: NA; CDR3 protein: CASSLNTGNEQYF; CDR3 DNA: TGTGCCAGCAGTTTAAATACAGGGAACGAGCAGTACTTC
V gene: TRBV6-1; J gene: TRBJ2-3; D gene: NA; clone size: NA; CDR3 protein: CASSEEPTGGADTQYF; CDR3 DNA: TGTGCCAGCAGTGAAGAACCCACTGGAGGGGCAGATACGCAGTATTTT
V gene: TRBV30; J gene: TRBJ2-7; D gene: NA; clone size: NA; CDR3 protein: CAWSDSSYEQYF; CDR3 DNA: TGTGCCTGGAGTGACAGCTCCTACGAGCAGTACTTC
V gene: TRBV7-8; J gene: TRBJ2-1; D gene: NA; clone size: NA; CDR3 protein: CASSLAEGSSKDKQFF; CDR3 DNA: TGTGCCAGCAGCTTAGCGGAGGGTTCTAGCAAGGACAAGCAGTTCTTC
V gene: TRBV11-2; J gene: TRBJ2-7; D gene: TRBD2; clone size: NA; CDR3 protein: CASSPLAGLRYEQYF; CDR3 DNA: TGTGCCAGCAGTCCCCTAGCGGGGTTACGATACGAGCAGTACTTC
V gene: TRBV19; J gene: TRBJ1-1; D gene: NA; clone size: NA; CDR3 protein: CASSKGQYTEAFF; CDR3 DNA: TGTGCCAGTAGTAAGGGGCAATACACTGAAGCTTTCTTT
V gene: TRBV9; J gene: TRBJ1-1; D gene: NA; clone size: once; CDR3 protein: CASSVGVGRLDTEAFF; CDR3 DNA: TGTGCCAGCAGCGTAGGGGTAGGGAGGTTGGACACTGAAGCTTTCTTT
V gene: TRBV19; J gene: TRBJ2-7; D gene: TRBD1; clone size: NA; CDR3 protein: CASSKGQGWYEQYF; CDR3 DNA: TGTGCCAGTAGTAAAGGACAGGGGTGGTACGAGCAGTACTTC
V gene: TRBV7-3; J gene: TRBJ2-2; D gene: TRBD2; clone size: NA; CDR3 protein: CASSPSRTSGRAGELFF; CDR3 DNA: TGTGCCAGCAGCCCCAGCCGGACTAGCGGGAGGGCCGGGGAGCTGTTTTTT
V gene: TRBV7-9; J gene: TRBJ2-5; D gene: NA; clone size: NA; CDR3 protein: CASSPPRWRAEETQYF; CDR3 DNA: TGTGCCAGCAGCCCGCCGCGGTGGAGGGCAGAAGAGACCCAGTACTTC
V gene: TRBV30; J gene: TRBJ1-2; D gene: TRBD1; clone size: NA; CDR3 protein: CAWSVPGGLYYGYTF; CDR3 DNA: TGTGCCTGGAGTGTACCAGGGGGCTTGTACTATGGCTACACCTTC
V gene: TRBV15; J gene: TRBJ2-1; D gene: NA; clone size: NA; CDR3 protein: CATSRDRNSLNEQFF; CDR3 DNA: TGTGCCACCAGCAGAGATCGGAATAGCTTAAATGAGCAGTTCTTC
V gene: TRBV7-7; J gene: TRBJ2-1; D gene: TRBD2; clone size: NA; CDR3 protein: CASSPGTSGGAPYNEQFF; CDR3 DNA: TGTGCTAGCAGCCCCGGGACTAGCGGGGGGGCACCCTACAATGAGCAGTTCTTC
V gene: TRBV7-2; J gene: TRBJ2-5; D gene: NA; clone size: NA; CDR3 protein: CASSLFGLGEETQYF; CDR3 DNA: TGTGCCAGCAGCTTATTTGGATTAGGAGAAGAGACCCAGTACTTC
V gene: TRBV21-1; J gene: TRBJ2-7; D gene: NA; clone size: NA; CDR3 protein: CASSKDGGYEQYF; CDR3 DNA: TGTGCCAGCAGCAAAGATGGAGGCTACGAGCAGTACTTC
V gene: TRBV5-1; J gene: TRBJ1-1; D gene: TRBD1; clone size: many; CDR3 protein: CASSSGPQGAPLMNTEAFF; CDR3 DNA: TGCGCCAGCAGCTCGGGACCACAGGGGGCCCCCCTTATGAACACTGAAGCTTTCTTT
V gene: TRBV6-4; J gene: TRBJ2-1; D gene: TRBD2; clone size: NA; CDR3 protein: CASSGNRAGAHSNEQFF; CDR3 DNA: TGTGCCAGCAGTGGTAACCGAGCGGGAGCTCATTCCAATGAGCAGTTCTTC
V gene: TRBV10-2; J gene: TRBJ1-3; D gene: NA; clone size: NA; CDR3 protein: CASSESLGAAGNTIYF; CDR3 DNA: TGCGCCAGCAGTGAGTCGTTGGGGGCAGCAGGAAACACCATATATTTT
V gene: TRBV6-5; J gene: TRBJ2-7; D gene: NA; clone size: NA; CDR3 protein: CASRMTLGYYEQYF; CDR3 DNA: TGTGCCAGCAGAATGACTCTAGGCTACTACGAGCAGTACTTC
V gene: TRBV7-9; J gene: TRBJ1-1; D gene: NA; clone size: NA; CDR3 protein: CASSFLGRSNTEAFF; CDR3 DNA: TGTGCCAGCAGCTTTTTGGGCAGGTCGAACACTGAAGCTTTCTTT
V gene: TRBV7-8; J gene: TRBJ2-2; D gene: TRBD1; clone size: NA; CDR3 protein: CASSLEGTGVTGNTGELFF; CDR3 DNA: TGTGCCAGCAGCTTAGAGGGGACAGGGGTAACCGGGAACACCGGGGAGCTGTTTTTT
V gene: TRBV5-1; J gene: TRBJ1-4; D gene: TRBD1; clone size: NA; CDR3 protein: CASSFTGTGDEKLFF; CDR3 DNA: TGCGCCAGCAGCTTTACCGGGACAGGGGATGAAAAACTGTTTTTT
V gene: TRBV28; J gene: TRBJ2-3; D gene: NA; clone size: NA; CDR3 protein: CASSLSQRGGPRSTDTQYF; CDR3 DNA: TGTGCCAGCAGTTTATCCCAACGCGGGGGCCCTCGGAGCACAGATACGCAGTATTTT
V gene: TRBV6-6; J gene: TRBJ1-2; D gene: NA; clone size: once; CDR3 protein: CASSAQQGTGGYTF; CDR3 DNA: TGTGCCAGCAGCGCACAACAGGGTACGGGTGGCTACACCTTC
V gene: TRBV6-5; J gene: TRBJ1-3; D gene: NA; clone size: NA; CDR3 protein: CASSYERSSGNTIYF; CDR3 DNA: TGTGCCAGCAGTTACGAGCGATCCTCTGGAAACACCATATATTTT
V gene: TRBV11-2; J gene: TRBJ1-2; D gene: NA; clone size: NA; CDR3 protein: CASINPQGSSGSYGYTF; CDR3 DNA: TGTGCCAGCATCAACCCCCAAGGGAGTTCGGGTAGCTATGGCTACACCTTC
V gene: TRBV18; J gene: TRBJ2-3; D gene: NA; clone size: NA; CDR3 protein: CASSSRLGGESTDTQYF; CDR3 DNA: TGTGCCAGCTCATCGCGCCTCGGGGGAGAAAGCACAGATACGCAGTATTTT
V gene: TRBV30; J gene: TRBJ1-3; D gene: TRBD1; clone size: few; CDR3 protein: CAWSGGTGAGNTIYF; CDR3 DNA: TGTGCCTGGAGTGGCGGGACAGGGGCTGGAAACACCATATATTTT
V gene: TRBV4-2; J gene: TRBJ1-5; D gene: NA; clone size: NA; CDR3 protein: CASSQDFRAGQPQHF; CDR3 DNA: TGTGCCAGCAGCCAAGACTTCAGGGCTGGCCAGCCCCAGCATTTT
V gene: TRBV7-2; J gene: TRBJ1-2; D gene: TRBD1; clone size: NA; CDR3 protein: CASSPGQVPPQF; CDR3 DNA: TGTGCCAGCAGCCCGGGACAGGTGCCCCCGCAATTC
V gene: TRBV24-1; J gene: TRBJ2-1; D gene: NA; clone size: once; CDR3 protein: CATSEGSFRDKANEQFF; CDR3 DNA: TGTGCCACCAGTGAGGGTTCTTTCCGGGACAAGGCCAATGAGCAGTTCTTC
V gene: TRBV7-8; J gene: TRBJ2-7; D gene: NA; clone size: NA; CDR3 protein: CASSHSSYEQYF; CDR3 DNA: TGTGCCAGCAGCCATAGTAGCTACGAGCAGTACTTC
V gene: TRBV5-4; J gene: TRBJ2-5; D gene: NA; clone size: once; CDR3 protein: CASSLDGEETQYF; CDR3 DNA: TGTGCCAGCAGCTTGGACGGGGAAGAGACCCAGTACTTC
V gene: TRBV6-2/TRBV6-3; J gene: TRBJ2-5; D gene: NA; clone size: NA; CDR3 protein: CASTPGRGLQETQYF; CDR3 DNA: TGTGCCAGCACCCCGGGGCGGGGCCTACAAGAGACCCAGTACTTC
V gene: TRBV29-1; J gene: TRBJ1-4; D gene: TRBD1; clone size: many; CDR3 protein: CSVEVLGTASEKLFF; CDR3 DNA: TGCAGCGTTGAAGTTCTCGGGACAGCGAGTGAAAAACTGTTTTTT
V gene: TRBV28; J gene: TRBJ2-5; D gene: TRBD2; clone size: NA; CDR3 protein: CASSLFSLAGVRTQYF; CDR3 DNA: TGTGCCAGCAGTTTATTCAGCCTAGCGGGGGTTCGGACCCAGTACTTC
V gene: TRBV2; J gene: TRBJ2-7; D gene: NA; clone size: NA; CDR3 protein: CASSHPGQPYEQYF; CDR3 DNA: TGTGCCAGCAGTCATCCGGGACAACCCTACGAGCAGTACTTC
V gene: TRBV28; J gene: TRBJ1-4; D gene: TRBD1; clone size: NA; CDR3 protein: CASSSLVTGSREKLFF; CDR3 DNA: TGTGCCAGCAGTTCCCTCGTGACAGGGTCGAGGGAAAAACTGTTTTTT
V gene: TRBV2; J gene: TRBJ1-5; D gene: NA; clone size: NA; CDR3 protein: CASRQEWDQPQHF; CDR3 DNA: TGTGCCAGCAGACAGGAATGGGATCAGCCCCAGCATTTT
V gene: TRBV6-5; J gene: TRBJ2-3; D gene: NA; clone size: NA; CDR3 protein: CASYPRGSTDTQYF; CDR3 DNA: TGTGCCAGCTATCCCCGGGGGAGCACAGATACGCAGTATTTT
V gene: TRBV20-1; J gene: TRBJ1-1; D gene: NA; clone size: NA; CDR3 protein: CSASRGTEAFF; CDR3 DNA: TGCAGTGCTAGTCGGGGTACTGAAGCTTTCTTT
V gene: TRBV19; J gene: TRBJ2-1; D gene: TRBD2; clone size: NA; CDR3 protein: CASRHGEGSSPNEQFF; CDR3 DNA: TGTGCCAGTAGACATGGGGAGGGTTCTAGCCCGAATGAGCAGTTCTTC